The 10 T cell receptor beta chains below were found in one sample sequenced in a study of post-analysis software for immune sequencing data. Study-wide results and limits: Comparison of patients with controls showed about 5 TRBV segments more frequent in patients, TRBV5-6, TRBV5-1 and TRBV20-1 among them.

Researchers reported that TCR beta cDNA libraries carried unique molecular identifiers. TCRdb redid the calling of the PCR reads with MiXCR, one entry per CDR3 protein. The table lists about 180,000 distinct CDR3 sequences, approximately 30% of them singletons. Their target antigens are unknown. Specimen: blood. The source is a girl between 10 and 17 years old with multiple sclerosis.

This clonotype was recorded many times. The CDR3 sequence: CASSQMTGLADTQYF. CDR3 nucleotide sequence: TGCGCCAGCAGCCAAATGACAGGACTCGCAGATACGCAGTATTTT. The chain couples TRBV5-1 to TRBJ2-3, with a possible D match to TRBD1 (6 bases). V lost 4 bases and J 4 bases, leaving 16 bases between the germline ends. Germline CDR1 is SGHRS and CDR2 is YFSETQ. The CDR3 length is 15 residues.

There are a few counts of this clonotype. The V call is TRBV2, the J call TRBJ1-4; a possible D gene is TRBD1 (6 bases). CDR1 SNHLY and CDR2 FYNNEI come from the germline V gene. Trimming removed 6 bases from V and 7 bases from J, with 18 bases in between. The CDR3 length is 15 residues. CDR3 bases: TGTGCCAGCAGGGGGACATCCCATTCGGGTGAAAAACTGTTTTTT. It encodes CASRGTSHSGEKLFF.

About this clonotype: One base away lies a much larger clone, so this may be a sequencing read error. CDR3 nucleotides: TGCGCCAGCAGCTTGGCCTGCGGGGCTAGCGGGAATGAGCAGTTCTTC. Its protein product is CASSLACGASGNEQFF. The chain joins TRBV5-1 to TRBJ2-1; 8 bases match TRBD2. CDR1 SGHRS and CDR2 YFSETQ come from the germline V gene. V was clipped by 0 bases and J by 7 bases; unmatched bases: 9. This CDR3 has 16 amino acids.

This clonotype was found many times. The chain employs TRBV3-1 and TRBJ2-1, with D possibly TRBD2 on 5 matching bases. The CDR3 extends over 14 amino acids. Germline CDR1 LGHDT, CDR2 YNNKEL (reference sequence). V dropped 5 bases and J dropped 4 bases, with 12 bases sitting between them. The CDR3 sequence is CASSIGLIYNEQFF. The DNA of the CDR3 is TGTGCCAGCAGCATTGGACTCATATACAATGAGCAGTTCTTC.

The CDR3, as DNA: TGCGCCAGCAGCTTTTTTTCTAACGGGAGCTACGAGCAGTACTTC. Translating it yields CASSFFSNGSYEQYF. The chain links TRBV5-1 to TRBJ2-7; D is perhaps TRBD2 (6 bases). The CDR3 runs to 15 residues. With 2 bases removed from V and 3 bases from J, the gap between germline ends came to 15 bases. Germline assignment: CDR1 SGHRS and CDR2 YFSETQ.

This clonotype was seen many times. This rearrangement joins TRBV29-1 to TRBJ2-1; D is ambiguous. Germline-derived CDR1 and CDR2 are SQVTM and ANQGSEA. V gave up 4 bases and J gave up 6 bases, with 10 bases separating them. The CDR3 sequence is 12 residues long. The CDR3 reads CSVVRLPNEQFF. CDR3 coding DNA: TGCAGCGTTGTGAGACTCCCCAATGAGCAGTTCTTC.

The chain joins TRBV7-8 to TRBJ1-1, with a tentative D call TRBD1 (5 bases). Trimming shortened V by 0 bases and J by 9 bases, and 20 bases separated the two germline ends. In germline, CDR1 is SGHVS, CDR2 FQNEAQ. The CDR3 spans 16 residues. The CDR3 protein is CASSLATAPGRGKAFF. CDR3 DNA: TGTGCCAGCAGCTTAGCCACAGCCCCGGGGCGGGGTAAAGCTTTCTTT. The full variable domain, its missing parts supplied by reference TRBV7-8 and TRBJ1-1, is GAGVSQSPRYKVAKRGQDVALRCDPISGHVSLFWYQQALGQGPEFLTYFQNEAQLDKSGLPSDRFFAERPEGSVSTLKIQRTQQEDSAVYLCASSLATAPGRGKAFFGQGTRLTVV.

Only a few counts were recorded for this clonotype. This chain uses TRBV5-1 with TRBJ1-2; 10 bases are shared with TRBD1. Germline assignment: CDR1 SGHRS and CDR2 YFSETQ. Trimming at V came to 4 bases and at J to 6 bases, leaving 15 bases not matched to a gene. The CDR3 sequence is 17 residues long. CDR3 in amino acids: CASSLFYQGQGEDGYTF. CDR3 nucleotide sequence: TGCGCCAGCAGCCTCTTTTATCAAGGACAGGGGGAGGATGGCTACACCTTC.

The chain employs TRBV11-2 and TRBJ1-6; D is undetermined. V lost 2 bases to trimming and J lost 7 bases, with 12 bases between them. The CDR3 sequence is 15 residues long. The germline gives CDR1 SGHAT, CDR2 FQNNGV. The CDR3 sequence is CASSLLRPSNSPLHF. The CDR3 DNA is TGTGCCAGCAGCTTATTAAGACCATCGAATTCACCCCTCCACTTT.

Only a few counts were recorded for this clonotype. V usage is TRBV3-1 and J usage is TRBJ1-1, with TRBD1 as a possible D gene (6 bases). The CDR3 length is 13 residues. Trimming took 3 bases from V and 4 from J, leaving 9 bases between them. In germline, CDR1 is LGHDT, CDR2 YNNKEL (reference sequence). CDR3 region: CASSQGGATEAFF. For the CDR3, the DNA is TGTGCCAGCAGCCAGGGGGGGGCCACTGAAGCTTTCTTT.